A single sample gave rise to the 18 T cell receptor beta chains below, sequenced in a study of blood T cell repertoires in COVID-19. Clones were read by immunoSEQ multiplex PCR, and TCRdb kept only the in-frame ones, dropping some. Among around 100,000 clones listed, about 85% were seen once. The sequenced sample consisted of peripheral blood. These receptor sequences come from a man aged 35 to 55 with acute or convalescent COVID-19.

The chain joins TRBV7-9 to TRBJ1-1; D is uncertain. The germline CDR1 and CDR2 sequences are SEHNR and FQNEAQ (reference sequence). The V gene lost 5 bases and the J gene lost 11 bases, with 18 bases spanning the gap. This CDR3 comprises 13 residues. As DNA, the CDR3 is TGTGCCAGCAGCGAGGGCCACTCTCTTAGGGCTTTCTTT. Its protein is CASSEGHSLRAFF.

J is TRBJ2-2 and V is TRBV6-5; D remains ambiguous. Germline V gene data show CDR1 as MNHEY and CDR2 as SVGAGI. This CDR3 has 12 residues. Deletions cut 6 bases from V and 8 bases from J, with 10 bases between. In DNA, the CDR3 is TGTGCCAGCAGCCCCCGACTGGGGGAGCTGTTTTTT. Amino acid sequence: CASSPRLGELFF.

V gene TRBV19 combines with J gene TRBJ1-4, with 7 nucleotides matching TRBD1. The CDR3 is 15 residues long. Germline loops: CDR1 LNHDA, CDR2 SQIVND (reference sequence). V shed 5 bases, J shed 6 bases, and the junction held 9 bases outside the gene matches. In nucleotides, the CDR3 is TGTGCCAGTAGTCTCCGCAGAGGGGGCGATGAAAAACTGTTTTTT. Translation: CASSLRRGGDEKLFF.

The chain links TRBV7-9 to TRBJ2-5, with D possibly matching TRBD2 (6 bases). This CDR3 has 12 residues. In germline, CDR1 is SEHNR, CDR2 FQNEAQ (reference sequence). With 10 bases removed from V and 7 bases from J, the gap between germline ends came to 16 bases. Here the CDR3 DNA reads TGTGCCACCGACGCGGGGATGGGGACCCAGTACTTC. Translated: CATDAGMGTQYF.

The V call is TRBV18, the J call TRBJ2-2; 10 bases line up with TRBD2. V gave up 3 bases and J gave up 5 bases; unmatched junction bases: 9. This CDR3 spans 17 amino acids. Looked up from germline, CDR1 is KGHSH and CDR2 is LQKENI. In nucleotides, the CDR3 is TGTGCCAGCTCACCGATCCGCACTAGCGGGACGACCGGGGAGCTGTTTTTT. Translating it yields CASSPIRTSGTTGELFF. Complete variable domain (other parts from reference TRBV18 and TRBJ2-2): NAGVMQNPRHLVRRRGQEARLRCSPMKGHSHVYWYRQLPEEGLKFMVYLQKENIIDESGMPKERFSAEFPKEGPSILRIQQVVRGDSAAYFCASSPIRTSGTTGELFFGEGSRLTVL.

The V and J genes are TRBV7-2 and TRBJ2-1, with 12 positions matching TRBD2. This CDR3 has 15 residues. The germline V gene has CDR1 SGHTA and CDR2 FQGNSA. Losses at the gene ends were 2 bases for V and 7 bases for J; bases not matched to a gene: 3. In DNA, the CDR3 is TGTGCCAGCAGCTTATCGACTAGCGGGAGTAATGAGCAGTTCTTC. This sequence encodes CASSLSTSGSNEQFF.

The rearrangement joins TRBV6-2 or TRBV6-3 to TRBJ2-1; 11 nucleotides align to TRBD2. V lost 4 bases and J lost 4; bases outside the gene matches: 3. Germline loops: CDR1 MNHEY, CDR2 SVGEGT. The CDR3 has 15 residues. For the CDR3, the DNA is TGTGCCAGCAGTTTTAGCGGGGGGGCGTACAATGAGCAGTTCTTC. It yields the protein CASSFSGGAYNEQFF.

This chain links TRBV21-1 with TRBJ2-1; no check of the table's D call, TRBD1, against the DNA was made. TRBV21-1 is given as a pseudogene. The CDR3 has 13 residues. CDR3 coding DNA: TGTGCCAGCAGCGGGACAGGGCACAATGAGCAGTTCTTC. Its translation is CASSGTGHNEQFF.

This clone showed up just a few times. Here the CDR3 reads CASSEFGQYSNQPQHF. In nucleotides, the CDR3 is TGTGCCAGCAGTGAATTTGGACAATATAGCAATCAGCCCCAGCATTTT. The rearrangement links TRBV6-1 to TRBJ1-5; D is possibly TRBD1 (5 bases). Between the trimmed V and J ends, which lost 2 bases and 0 bases, there was a span of 11 bases. Germline V lookup: CDR1 MNHNS, CDR2 SASEGT. The CDR3 extends over 16 amino acids.

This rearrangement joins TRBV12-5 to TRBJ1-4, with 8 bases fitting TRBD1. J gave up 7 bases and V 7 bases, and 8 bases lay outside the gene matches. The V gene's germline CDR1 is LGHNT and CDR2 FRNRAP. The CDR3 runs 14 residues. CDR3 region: CASAPTGVAEKLFF. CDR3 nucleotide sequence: TGTGCTAGTGCCCCGACAGGGGTGGCTGAAAAACTGTTTTTT.

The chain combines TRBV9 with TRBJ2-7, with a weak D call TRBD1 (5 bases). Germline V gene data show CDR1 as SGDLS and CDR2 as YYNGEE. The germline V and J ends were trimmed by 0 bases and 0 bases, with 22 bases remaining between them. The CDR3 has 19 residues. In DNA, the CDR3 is TGTGCCAGCAGCGTAGTAGTCGATGAAGGGCAGGGTCCCTCCTACGAGCAGTACTTC. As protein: CASSVVVDEGQGPSYEQYF. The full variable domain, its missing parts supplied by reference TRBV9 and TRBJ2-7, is DSGVTQTPKHLITATGQRVTLRCSPRSGDLSVYWYQQSLDQGLQFLIQYYNGEERAKGNILERFSAQQFPDLHSELNLSSLELGDSALYFCASSVVVDEGQGPSYEQYFGPGTRLTVT.

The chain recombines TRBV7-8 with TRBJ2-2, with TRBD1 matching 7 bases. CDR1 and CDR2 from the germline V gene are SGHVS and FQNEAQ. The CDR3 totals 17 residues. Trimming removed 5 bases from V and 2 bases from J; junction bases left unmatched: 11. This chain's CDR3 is CASSRHRQGINTGELFF. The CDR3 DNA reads TGTGCCAGCAGCCGACATAGACAGGGAATCAACACCGGGGAGCTGTTTTTT.

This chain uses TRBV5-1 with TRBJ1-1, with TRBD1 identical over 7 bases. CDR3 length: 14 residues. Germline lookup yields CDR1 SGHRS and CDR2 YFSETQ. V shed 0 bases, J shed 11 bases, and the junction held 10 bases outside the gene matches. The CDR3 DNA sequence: TGCGCCAGCAGCTTGGTGGCGGGACAGAGACCTGCTTTCTTT. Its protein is CASSLVAGQRPAFF.

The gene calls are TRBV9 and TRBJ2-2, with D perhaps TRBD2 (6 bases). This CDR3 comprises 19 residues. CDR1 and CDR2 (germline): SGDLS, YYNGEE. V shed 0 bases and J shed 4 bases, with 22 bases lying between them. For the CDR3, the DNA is TGTGCCAGCAGCGTAGCCCCCGCGGCGGGGCCCAGAAGCACCGGGGAGCTGTTTTTT. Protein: CASSVAPAAGPRSTGELFF.

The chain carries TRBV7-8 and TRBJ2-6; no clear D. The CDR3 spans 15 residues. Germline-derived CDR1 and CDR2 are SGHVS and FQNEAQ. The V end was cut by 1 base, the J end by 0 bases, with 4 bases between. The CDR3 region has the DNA TGTGCCAGCAGCTTAGGTAGCTCTGGGGCCAACGTCCTGACTTTC. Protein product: CASSLGSSGANVLTF.

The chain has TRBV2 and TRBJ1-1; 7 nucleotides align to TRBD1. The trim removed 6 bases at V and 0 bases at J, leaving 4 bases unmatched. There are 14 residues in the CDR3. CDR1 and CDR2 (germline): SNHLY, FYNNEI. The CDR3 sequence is CASRGQPMNTEAFF. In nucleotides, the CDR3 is TGTGCCAGCAGGGGACAGCCCATGAACACTGAAGCTTTCTTT.

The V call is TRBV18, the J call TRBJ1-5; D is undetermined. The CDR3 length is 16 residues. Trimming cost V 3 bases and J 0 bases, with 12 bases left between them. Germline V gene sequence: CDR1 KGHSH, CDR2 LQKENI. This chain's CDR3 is CASSPEVPFSNQPQHF. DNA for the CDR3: TGTGCCAGCTCACCGGAGGTGCCCTTTAGCAATCAGCCCCAGCATTTT.

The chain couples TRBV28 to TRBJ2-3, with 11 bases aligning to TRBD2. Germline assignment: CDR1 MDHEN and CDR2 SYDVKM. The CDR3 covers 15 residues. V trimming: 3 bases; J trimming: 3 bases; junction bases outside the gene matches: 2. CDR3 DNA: TGTGCCAGCAGTTTTTTAGCGGGAGGGACAGATACGCAGTATTTT. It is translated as CASSFLAGGTDTQYF.